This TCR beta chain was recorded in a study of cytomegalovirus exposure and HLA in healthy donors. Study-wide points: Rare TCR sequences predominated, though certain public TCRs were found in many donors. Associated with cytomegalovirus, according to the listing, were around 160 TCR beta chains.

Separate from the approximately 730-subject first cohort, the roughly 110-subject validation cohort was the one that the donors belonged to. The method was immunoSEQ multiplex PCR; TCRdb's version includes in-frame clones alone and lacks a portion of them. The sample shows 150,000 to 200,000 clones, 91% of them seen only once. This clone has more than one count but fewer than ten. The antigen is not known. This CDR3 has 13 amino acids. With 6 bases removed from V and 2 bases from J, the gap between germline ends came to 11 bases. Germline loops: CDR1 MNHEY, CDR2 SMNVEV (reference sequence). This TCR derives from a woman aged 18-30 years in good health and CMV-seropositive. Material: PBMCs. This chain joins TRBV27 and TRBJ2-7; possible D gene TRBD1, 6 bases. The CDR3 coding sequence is TGTGCCAGCAGACAGGGATTACCCTACGAGCAGTACTTC. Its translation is CASRQGLPYEQYF.